This TCR beta chain derives from a study of shared clonotypes between healthy human individuals. Study overall: With ages of 18 to 49, the donors were two women and a few men.

Study conclusions and caveats: A few donors held about 4.6% of naive CD4 clonotypes in common.

Replicate PCRs run on sorted subsets employed 200 to 250 ng DNA, around 27,000 T cell genomes. Sequencing was performed with immunoSEQ multiplex PCR; in TCRdb, only in-frame clones are kept and a portion is missing. The sample contains hundreds of thousands of clones, more than 85% of which appear only once. Terminally differentiated effector memory CD45RA+ cells were left out of the naive CD8 fraction, which was CD45RO-negative and positively selected for CCR7. With regard to this clone: No antigen is known for it.

The sequenced sample was naive CD8+ T cells sorted from blood. The source of this sequence is a man in his thirties or forties in good health.

The CDR3 DNA follows: TGTGCCAGCAGCGTGGGGTTCGAATGGGGGGCCCGCTCCTACGAGCAGTACTTC. Amino acid sequence: CASSVGFEWGARSYEQYF. The rearrangement uses TRBV11-2 and TRBJ2-7; the D gene could be TRBD1 or TRBD2 (6 bases each). This CDR3 has 18 amino acids. Germline CDR1 is SGHAT and CDR2 is FQNNGV. Trimming pared 5 bases from V and 0 bases from J, leaving 23 bases between.